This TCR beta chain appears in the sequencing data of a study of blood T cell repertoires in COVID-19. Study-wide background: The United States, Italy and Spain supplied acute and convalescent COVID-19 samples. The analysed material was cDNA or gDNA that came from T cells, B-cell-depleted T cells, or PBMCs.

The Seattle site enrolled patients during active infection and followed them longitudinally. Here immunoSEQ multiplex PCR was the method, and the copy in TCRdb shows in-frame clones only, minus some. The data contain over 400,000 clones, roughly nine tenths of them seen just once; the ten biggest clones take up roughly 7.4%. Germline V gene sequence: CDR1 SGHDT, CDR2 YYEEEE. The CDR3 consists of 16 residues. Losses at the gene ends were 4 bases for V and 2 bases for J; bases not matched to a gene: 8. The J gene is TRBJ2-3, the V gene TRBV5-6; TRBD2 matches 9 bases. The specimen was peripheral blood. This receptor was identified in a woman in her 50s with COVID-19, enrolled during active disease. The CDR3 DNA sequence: TGTGCCAGCAGCGGCGGGGGGGCCAGAATCACAGATACGCAGTATTTT. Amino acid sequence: CASSGGGARITDTQYF.